A single T cell receptor (beta chain) is shown here with its context. The data derive from a study of Ad26.COV2.S vaccination and SARS-CoV-2 variants. Across the whole study: By the intramuscular route, Ad26.COV2.S was given once, or twice 56 days apart.

Treatment given: roughly 19 received Ad26.COV2.S at low or high dose, single or two shots; about 5 received placebo; per-sample allocation not given. Sampling occurred on day 63 after the first vaccine or placebo injection. Trimming left V 2 bases short and J 2 bases short, with 7 bases between. Looked up from germline, CDR1 is MNHEY and CDR2 is SVGAGI. CDR3 length: 14 amino acids. TCRdb keeps only in-frame clones here, not all; method: immunoSEQ multiplex PCR. This table holds hundreds of thousands of clones, roughly 89% found once. The sample consisted of peripheral blood, taken in a trial of Ad26.COV2.S vaccine versus placebo. This rearrangement joins TRBV6-5 to TRBJ2-1; no clear D. This receptor was obtained from a person between 18 and 60 years old who received the Ad26.COV2.S COVID-19 vaccine or a placebo. For the CDR3, the DNA is TGTGCCAGCAGTTACACCGGACCCTACAATGAGCAGTTCTTC. Its translation: CASSYTGPYNEQFF.